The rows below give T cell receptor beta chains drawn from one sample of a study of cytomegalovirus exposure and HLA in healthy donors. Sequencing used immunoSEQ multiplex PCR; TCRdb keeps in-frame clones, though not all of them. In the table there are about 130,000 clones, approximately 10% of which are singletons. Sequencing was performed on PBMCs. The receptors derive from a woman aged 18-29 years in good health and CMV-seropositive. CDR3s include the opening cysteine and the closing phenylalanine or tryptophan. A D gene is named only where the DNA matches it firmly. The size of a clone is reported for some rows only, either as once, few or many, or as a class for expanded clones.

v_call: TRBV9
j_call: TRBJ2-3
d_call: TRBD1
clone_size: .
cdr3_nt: TGTGCCAGCAGCACGACAGGGGAAGGTGGGCAGTATTTT
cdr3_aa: CASSTTGEGGQYF

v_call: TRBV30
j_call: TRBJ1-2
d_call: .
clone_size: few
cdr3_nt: TGTGCCTGGAGTGTACCGGGACTCTATGGCTACACCTTC
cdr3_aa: CAWSVPGLYGYTF

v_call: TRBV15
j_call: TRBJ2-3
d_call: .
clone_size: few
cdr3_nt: TGTGCCACCAGCAAAGACCTCGAGGTGGGTCCCGGCACAGATACGCAGTATTTT
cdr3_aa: CATSKDLEVGPGTDTQYF

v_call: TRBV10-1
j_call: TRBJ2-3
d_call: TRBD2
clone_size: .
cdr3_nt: TGCGCCAGCAGTGAGGGACTAGCGGGAGATACGCAGTATTTT
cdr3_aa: CASSEGLAGDTQYF

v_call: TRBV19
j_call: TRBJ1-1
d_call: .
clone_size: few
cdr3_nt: TGTGCCAGTGACCGAGGCCGGAACACTGAAGCTTTCTTT
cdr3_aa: CASDRGRNTEAFF

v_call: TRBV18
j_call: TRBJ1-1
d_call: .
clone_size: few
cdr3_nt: TGTGCCAGCTCACCAAGGGGGATGAAGGCTGAAGCTTTCTTT
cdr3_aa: CASSPRGMKAEAFF

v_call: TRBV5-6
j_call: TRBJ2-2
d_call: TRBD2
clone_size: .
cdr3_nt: TGTGCCAGCAGCTTGTTTCGGACTAGCGGGAGGGCAGTCGGGGAGCTGTTTTTT
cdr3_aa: CASSLFRTSGRAVGELFF

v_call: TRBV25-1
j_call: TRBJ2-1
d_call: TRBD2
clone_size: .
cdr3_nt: TGTGCCAGCAGTGAATACCCTAGCGGGAGAAGCAATGAGCAGTTCTTC
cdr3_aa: CASSEYPSGRSNEQFF

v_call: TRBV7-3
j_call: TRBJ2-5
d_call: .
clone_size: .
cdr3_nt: TGTGCCAGCAGCTCCAACTCCGACAGCCCTTCCCAGTACTTC
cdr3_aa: CASSSNSDSPSQYF

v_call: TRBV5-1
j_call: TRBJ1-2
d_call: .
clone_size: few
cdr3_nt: TGCGCCAGCAGCTTGTATGGACAGAGCTATGGCTACACCTTC
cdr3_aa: CASSLYGQSYGYTF

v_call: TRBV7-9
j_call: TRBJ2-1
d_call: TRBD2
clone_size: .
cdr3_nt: TGTGCCAGCACGAACGAGGGACTAGCGGGAAGGAGTGAGCAGTTCTTC
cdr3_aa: CASTNEGLAGRSEQFF

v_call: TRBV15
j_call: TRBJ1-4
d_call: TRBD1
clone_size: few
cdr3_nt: TGTGCCACCAGCAGAGTGTCGAGGGGGCCTGAAAAACTGTTTTTT
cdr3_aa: CATSRVSRGPEKLFF

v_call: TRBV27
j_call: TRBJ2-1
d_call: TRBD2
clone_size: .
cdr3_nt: TGTGCCAGCAACGGCCTAGCGGGAAATCACAATGAGCAGTTCTTC
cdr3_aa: CASNGLAGNHNEQFF

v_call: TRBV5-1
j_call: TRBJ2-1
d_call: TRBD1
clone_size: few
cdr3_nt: TGCGCCAGCAGCATCCAACAGGGGAACTCCTACAATGAGCAGTTCTTC
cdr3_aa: CASSIQQGNSYNEQFF

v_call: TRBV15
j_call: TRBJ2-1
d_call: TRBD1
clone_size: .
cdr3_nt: TGTGCCACCAGCAGAGAGAAACAGGGGACGGGCGGTAGCTCCTACAATGAGCAGTTCTTC
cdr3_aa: CATSREKQGTGGSSYNEQFF

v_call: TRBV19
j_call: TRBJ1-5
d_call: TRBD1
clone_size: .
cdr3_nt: TGTGCCAGTAGTACCGGGACAGGGACTAATCAGCCCCAGCATTTT
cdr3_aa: CASSTGTGTNQPQHF

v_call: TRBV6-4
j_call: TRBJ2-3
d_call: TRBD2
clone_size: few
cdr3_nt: TGTGCCAGCAGTGACCCTAGCGATCGGGTCCTAGCGGGGGACACAGATACGCAGTATTTT
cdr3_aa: CASSDPSDRVLAGDTDTQYF

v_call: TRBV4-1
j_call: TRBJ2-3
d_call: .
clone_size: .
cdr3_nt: TGCGCCAGCAGCCATGGGGCGAGCCCGGGGGGCACAGATACGCAGTATTTT
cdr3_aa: CASSHGASPGGTDTQYF